The clone carrying this T cell receptor beta chain was found many times. The source of the sample is a study of T cells in Graves' hyperthyroidism and ophthalmopathy. The CDR3 sequence is 17 residues long. V trimming: 6 bases; J trimming: 5 bases; junction bases outside the gene matches: 14. Amplification yielded TCR beta CDR3 regions, with RNA transcripts as the source. HTBI primers were employed in a first-round RT-PCR of the TCR CDR3. In TCRdb, the multiplex PCR reads were re-called with MiXCR into one record per CDR3 protein. The sample consists of under 600,000 distinct CDR3 sequences, about a sixth of them appearing once.

The receptor's source is a woman in her thirties or forties with Graves' ophthalmopathy. The chain uses TRBV12-3 or TRBV12-4 and TRBJ1-5, with 9 bases lining up with TRBD1. The sequenced sample was blood. CDR3 amino acids: CASSYRRATGGDQPQHF. The DNA of the CDR3 is TGTGCCAGCAGCTATCGCCGTGCTACAGGGGGCGATCAGCCCCAGCATTTT.